This T cell receptor beta chain was recovered during a study of cytomegalovirus exposure and HLA in healthy donors. About the research overall: It was reported in a later analysis that the 95 to 150 validation repertoires used the same platform as the 650 to 800 first-cohort repertoires. Notes on the study in general: The study recorded 164 TCR beta chains that were cytomegalovirus-associated. In the approximately 130 validation repertoires, a later analysis found that first-cohort TCR clusters tended to co-occur. Reports indicated that the classifier achieved high specificity and sensitivity in diagnosing cytomegalovirus status.

The J segment lost 1 base and the V segment lost 7 bases, leaving 4 bases of the junction unmatched. Per the germline V gene, CDR1 is SNHLY and CDR2 is FYNNEI. The CDR3 contains 15 residues. About this clone: The antigen remains undetermined.

Assay used: immunoSEQ multiplex PCR; TCRdb lists only in-frame clones, some missing. Of around 200,000 clones in the sample, just over 85% were seen once. The chain couples TRBV2 to TRBJ2-1; 10 bases align to TRBD1. The sequenced material came from PBMCs. This receptor was obtained from a woman between 18 and 30 years old in good health and CMV-seronegative. The CDR3 DNA follows: TGTGCCAGCACTCCGGGACAGGGGTCCTACAATGAGCAGTTCTTC. Translating gives CASTPGQGSYNEQFF. Supplemented by reference TRBV2 and TRBJ2-1, the full variable domain reads EPEVTQTPSHQVTQMGQEVILRCVPISNHLYFYWYRQILGQKVEFLVSFYNNEISEKSEIFDDQFSVERPDGSNFTLKIRSTKLEDSAMYFCASTPGQGSYNEQFFGPGTRLTVL.